This TCR beta chain is from a study of OX40 agonist ivuxolimab in advanced cancers. The assay was immunoSEQ multiplex PCR, and TCRdb's table has in-frame clones only and misses some. The table has about 45,000 clones, about 80% seen once; the top ten hold roughly a tenth. The origin of this receptor is an adult with an advanced solid tumor such as melanoma, head and neck, liver or kidney cancer. Sample: CD4+ or CD8+ T cells sorted from blood, taken in a trial of the OX40 agonist ivuxolimab.

The CDR3 DNA reads as TGTGCCAGCAGTGAAAACGGATACATTTACAATGAGCAGTTCTTC. It specifies CASSENGYIYNEQFF. The chain combines TRBV6-1 with TRBJ2-1; D gene uncertain. The CDR3 runs 15 residues. Trimming shortened V by 2 bases and J by 4 bases, and 12 bases separated the two germline ends. Germline CDR1 reads MNHNS; CDR2 reads SASEGT.